The 27 T cell receptor beta chains given below trace back to one sample, sequenced in a study of T-cell memory formation after mild COVID-19. From the 5' RACE reads, TCRdb called clonotypes with MiXCR, one entry per CDR3 protein. In the table there are about 560,000 distinct CDR3 sequences, roughly a sixth of which are singletons. The sequenced sample consisted of PBMCs or a T cell subset sorted from them (not recorded which). The receptor source for this set is an adult woman who had mild COVID-19 (a few samples of this study predate the infection). Cell type and time point are not known.

The V gene is TRBV6-1, the J gene TRBJ1-2; D is undetermined. CDR1 and CDR2 (germline): MNHNS, SASEGT. There are 14 residues in the CDR3. V gave up 4 bases and J gave up 6 bases, with 15 bases separating them. CDR3: CASSVPGQNHGYTF. The CDR3 DNA reads TGTGCCAGCAGTGTTCCGGGCCAGAACCATGGCTACACCTTC.

J is TRBJ1-1 and V is TRBV12-3 or TRBV12-4; 9 bases are shared with TRBD1. This CDR3 comprises 15 residues. V shed 5 bases and J 1 base; nucleotides not matched to a gene: 5. CDR3 sequence: CASSQNRGPNTEAFF. In nucleotides, the CDR3 is TGTGCCAGCAGTCAAAACAGGGGGCCGAACACTGAAGCTTTCTTT.

This chain links TRBV11-2 with TRBJ1-2; D ambiguous. The germline gives CDR1 SGHAT, CDR2 FQNNGV. V was cut by 5 bases and J by 6 bases, with 19 bases left in between. The CDR3 runs 15 residues. CDR3 sequence reads: CASSPTYSGMDGYTF. The CDR3 nucleotides read TGTGCCAGCAGCCCAACGTATTCGGGGATGGATGGCTACACCTTC.

The gene calls are TRBV24-1 and TRBJ2-1; 7 positions match TRBD1. The CDR3 sequence is 15 residues long. V lost 3 bases and J lost 8; bases outside the gene matches: 9. The germline V gene has CDR1 KGHDR and CDR2 SFDVKD. The CDR3 loop is CATSDQTQTGDEQFF. In nucleotides, the CDR3 is TGTGCCACCAGTGATCAAACGCAAACAGGGGATGAGCAGTTCTTC.

This clonotype was seen a few times. In DNA form, the CDR3 reads TGTGCTAGAAGGGGTTCTGGAAACACCATATATTTT. Its protein product is CARRGSGNTIYF. This chain links TRBV27 with TRBJ1-3; maybe TRBD1 (5 bases). CDR1 and CDR2 from the germline V gene are MNHEY and SMNVEV (reference sequence). CDR3 length: 12 amino acids.

The chain joins TRBV18 to TRBJ1-1; 7 bases agree with TRBD1. The CDR3 runs to 14 residues. From germline, CDR1 is KGHSH and CDR2 LQKENI. V lost 3 bases to trimming and J lost 4 bases; unmatched junction nucleotides: 5. CDR3 DNA sequence: TGTGCCAGCTCACCGGGACAGCAGATCACTGAAGCTTTCTTT. Its protein is CASSPGQQITEAFF.

In this sample, this clonotype turned up a few times. The V gene is TRBV5-6, the J gene TRBJ2-1; the D gene could be TRBD1 or TRBD2 (5 bases each). The germline V gene encodes CDR1 SGHDT and CDR2 YYEEEE. This CDR3 has 17 amino acids. V was trimmed by 4 bases and J by 5 bases, leaving 22 bases between them. The CDR3, as DNA: TGTGCCAGCAGCAGAGCTCAGGGTTCCCGGGGCCACAATGAGCAGTTCTTC. Encoded protein: CASSRAQGSRGHNEQFF. The whole variable domain, filled in from reference TRBV5-6 and TRBJ2-1, reads DAGVTQSPTHLIKTRGQQVTLRCSPKSGHDTVSWYQQALGQGPQFIFQYYEEEERQRGNFPDRFSGHQFPNYSSELNVNALLLGDSALYLCASSRAQGSRGHNEQFFGPGTRLTVL.

The chain uses TRBV6-2 or TRBV6-3 and TRBJ1-2; D is perhaps TRBD1 (5 bases). The CDR3 has 15 amino acids. The germline V gene encodes CDR1 MNHEY and CDR2 SVGEGT. The ends were cut back, 8 bases at V and 4 bases at J, with 20 bases in the middle. This CDR3 reads CASAESGGNLYGYTF. The CDR3 nucleotides are TGTGCCAGCGCTGAGAGTGGGGGAAACCTCTATGGCTACACCTTC.

The rearrangement uses TRBV7-9 and TRBJ1-3; D not resolved. The germline CDR1 and CDR2 sequences are SEHNR and FQNEAQ (reference sequence). Trimming took 7 bases from V and 4 from J, leaving 5 bases between them. The CDR3 is 11 amino acids. The CDR3 DNA sequence: TGTGCCAGCAACCCGGGAAACACCATATATTTT. Protein: CASNPGNTIYF.

This chain links TRBV29-1 with TRBJ2-3; 11 bases agree with TRBD2. Unmatched junction bases numbered 5, after V lost 3 bases and J lost 3 bases. Germline values: CDR1 SQVTM, CDR2 ANQGSEA. The CDR3 is 15 residues long. The CDR3 region is CSVEPTSGVTDTQYF. The CDR3 region has the DNA TGCAGCGTTGAGCCGACTAGCGGGGTTACAGATACGCAGTATTTT.

The chain carries TRBV30 and TRBJ1-1; no firm D call. V gave up 8 bases and J gave up 5 bases, with 21 bases separating them. The CDR3 has 14 amino acids. The germline V gene encodes CDR1 GTSNPN and CDR2 SVGIG (reference sequence). CDR3 region: CARQEGPGETEAFF. DNA of the CDR3: TGTGCCCGGCAAGAGGGCCCCGGGGAGACTGAAGCTTTCTTT.

This clonotype was counted between two and nine times. The CDR3 loop reads CSARGTRGRTEAFF. The CDR3 coding sequence is TGCAGTGCTAGAGGGACTCGAGGGAGGACTGAAGCTTTCTTT. The rearrangement links TRBV20-1 to TRBJ1-1, with D unclear. The ends were cut back, 1 base at V and 5 bases at J, with 14 bases in the middle. Germline-derived CDR1 and CDR2 are DFQATT and SNEGSKA (reference sequence). The CDR3 runs 14 residues.

The chain recombines TRBV7-6 with TRBJ2-3; TRBD2 agrees at 11 bases. CDR1 is SGHVS, CDR2 FNYEAQ, per germline. V lost 6 bases, J lost 5 bases, and 10 bases stayed unmatched. The CDR3 sequence is 16 residues long. The CDR3 loop reads CASRELAGAGIDTQYF. In DNA form, the CDR3 reads TGTGCCAGCAGGGAACTAGCGGGGGCCGGGATAGATACGCAGTATTTT.

The V gene is TRBV5-4, the J gene TRBJ1-4; 9 bases line up with TRBD1. Germline trimming cut 0 bases from V and 7 bases from J; bases unmatched to any gene: 4. There are 15 residues in the CDR3. Germline assignment: CDR1 SGHNT and CDR2 YYREEE (reference sequence). The CDR3 coding sequence is TGTGCCAGCAGCTTGGCCGGGACAGGGCTTGAAAAACTGTTTTTT. This translates into CASSLAGTGLEKLFF. Filled out from reference TRBV5-4 and TRBJ1-4, the complete variable domain reads ETGVTQSPTHLIKTRGQQVTLRCSSQSGHNTVSWYQQALGQGPQFIFQYYREEENGRGNFPPRFSGLQFPNYSSELNVNALELDDSALYLCASSLAGTGLEKLFFGSGTQLSVL.

The chain combines TRBV12-3 or TRBV12-4 with TRBJ1-4; possibly TRBD1 for D (5 bases). There are 13 residues in the CDR3. V shed 2 bases and J shed 10 bases, with 11 bases lying between them. The CDR3 sequence: CASSLNQGRKLFF. The CDR3, as DNA: TGTGCCAGCAGTTTAAACCAGGGCAGAAAACTGTTTTTT.

The chain links TRBV12-3 or TRBV12-4 to TRBJ2-1; 13 bases match TRBD2. This CDR3 comprises 16 residues. Losses at the gene ends were 6 bases for V and 3 bases for J; bases not matched to a gene: 5. CDR3 residues: CASSPGLAGIYNEQFF. The DNA for the CDR3 is TGTGCCAGCAGCCCGGGACTAGCGGGGATCTACAATGAGCAGTTCTTC.

The sample holds many counts of this clonotype. V gene TRBV6-5 combines with J gene TRBJ2-1; either TRBD1 or TRBD2 may supply D (5 bases each). V was trimmed by 4 bases and J by 3 bases, leaving 13 bases between them. The germline gives CDR1 MNHEY, CDR2 SVGAGI. The length of the CDR3 is 15 residues. CDR3 loop: CASSFRDGSYNEQFF. The DNA of the CDR3 is TGTGCCAGCAGTTTCCGGGACGGAAGCTACAATGAGCAGTTCTTC.

In this sample, this clonotype turned up a few times. The gene calls are TRBV7-9 and TRBJ2-1, with D perhaps matching TRBD1 or TRBD2 (7 bases each). The ends were cut back, 4 bases at V and 7 bases at J, with 11 bases in the middle. CDR3 size: 13 residues. Germline V gene lookup returns CDR1 SEHNR and CDR2 FQNEAQ (reference sequence). CDR3 DNA: TGTGCCAGCAGCTCCAGGGGGGGAAATGAGCAGTTCTTC. This sequence encodes CASSSRGGNEQFF. Variable domain in full (rest from reference TRBV7-9 and TRBJ2-1): DTGVSQNPRHKITKRGQNVTFRCDPISEHNRLYWYRQTLGQGPEFLTYFQNEAQLEKSRLLSDRFSAERPKGSFSTLEIQRTEQGDSAMYLCASSSRGGNEQFFGPGTRLTVL.

This chain uses TRBV12-3 or TRBV12-4 with TRBJ2-3, with 12 nucleotides matching TRBD2. There are 16 residues in the CDR3. With V trimmed by 4 bases and J by 2 bases, 4 bases remained unmatched. CDR3 loop: CASSYRTSGVTDTQYF. The CDR3 DNA reads as TGTGCCAGCAGTTACAGGACTAGCGGGGTCACAGATACGCAGTATTTT.

In this sample, this clonotype turned up many times. This chain uses TRBV4-3 with TRBJ2-7, with TRBD2 matching over 7 bases. V shed 9 bases, J shed 4 bases, and the junction held 9 bases outside the gene matches. The CDR3 has 13 residues. The germline V gene encodes CDR1 LGHNA and CDR2 YSLEER. The CDR3 loop reads CASARREGYEQYF. CDR3 nucleotide sequence: TGCGCCAGTGCACGGAGGGAGGGATACGAGCAGTACTTC.

A few counts support this clonotype. The chain recombines TRBV12-3 or TRBV12-4 with TRBJ2-1; no definite D call. Trimming shortened V by 5 bases and J by 6 bases, and 5 bases separated the two germline ends. The CDR3 runs to 11 residues. CDR3 DNA: TGTGCCAGCAGTATGCGCAATGAGCAGTTCTTC. It yields the protein CASSMRNEQFF.

This clonotype was counted only a few times. The chain carries TRBV2 and TRBJ1-6, with D perhaps matching TRBD1 (5 bases). CDR3 length: 16 residues. The germline CDR1 and CDR2 sequences are SNHLY and FYNNEI. V was trimmed by 4 bases and J by 6 bases, leaving 16 bases between them. This CDR3 is CASSVPGGGSNSPLHF. The CDR3 DNA follows: TGTGCCAGCAGTGTCCCGGGGGGAGGGAGTAATTCACCCCTCCACTTT.

V usage is TRBV3-1 and J usage is TRBJ2-2; weak D call: TRBD2 (6 bases). V gave up 1 base and J gave up 2 bases, with 11 bases separating them. From germline, CDR1 is LGHDT and CDR2 YNNKEL (reference sequence). The CDR3 is made up of 16 amino acids. CDR3 nucleotides: TGTGCCAGCAGCCAAGGATCAGCGGGTAACACCGGGGAGCTGTTTTTT. It yields the protein CASSQGSAGNTGELFF.

The J gene is TRBJ2-7, the V gene TRBV5-5; a possible D gene is TRBD2 (6 bases). The CDR3 covers 16 residues. Germline values: CDR1 SGHKS, CDR2 YYEKEE (reference sequence). The V end was cut by 3 bases, the J end by 0 bases, with 16 bases between. The CDR3 loop is CASSSSGTPYSYEQYF. CDR3 nucleotide sequence: TGTGCCAGCAGCTCATCCGGGACTCCCTACTCCTACGAGCAGTACTTC.

This clonotype occurred many times. The chain joins TRBV7-2 to TRBJ1-3; D not resolved. This CDR3 is built from 16 residues. Per the germline V gene, CDR1 is SGHTA and CDR2 is FQGNSA. V gave up 0 bases and J gave up 8 bases, with 17 bases separating them. CDR3 loop: CASSLAHAGPQHTIYF. Here the CDR3 DNA reads TGTGCCAGCAGCTTAGCGCATGCTGGGCCGCAGCACACCATATATTTT.

This clonotype has a handful of counts. The rearrangement uses TRBV7-8 and TRBJ1-2; D perhaps matches TRBD1 (6 bases). Germline CDR1 SGHVS, CDR2 FQNEAQ. The V end lost 4 bases, the J end lost 2 bases, and 14 bases lay between the germline ends. The CDR3 has 15 residues. As DNA, the CDR3 is TGTGCCAGCAGCTCAACAGGGACGGGAAACTATGGCTACACCTTC. It specifies CASSSTGTGNYGYTF.

On this clonotype: At one end, the junction sequence differs from germline, possibly due to a read error. The chain links TRBV7-9 to TRBJ1-2; 7 bases agree with TRBD1. The CDR3 consists of 14 residues. Looked up from germline, CDR1 is SEHNR and CDR2 is FQNEAQ (reference sequence). The CDR3 protein is CASSLGQGGYGDTF. The CDR3 DNA reads TGTGCCAGCAGCTTAGGACAGGGTGGCTATGGCGACACCTTC.